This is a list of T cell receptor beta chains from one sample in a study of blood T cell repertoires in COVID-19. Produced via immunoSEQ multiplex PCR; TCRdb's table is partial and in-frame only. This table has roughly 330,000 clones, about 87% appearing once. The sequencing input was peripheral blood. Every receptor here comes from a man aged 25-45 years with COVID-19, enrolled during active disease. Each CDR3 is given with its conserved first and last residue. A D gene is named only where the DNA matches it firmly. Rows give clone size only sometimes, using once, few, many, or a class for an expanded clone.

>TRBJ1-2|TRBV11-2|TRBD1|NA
CASSVGTGGSYGYTF
TGTGCCAGCAGCGTCGGGACAGGGGGTTCCTATGGCTACACCTTC
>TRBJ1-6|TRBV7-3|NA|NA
CASSPGQLPNSPLHF
TGTGCCAGCAGCCCCGGACAGCTTCCAAATTCACCCCTCCACTTT
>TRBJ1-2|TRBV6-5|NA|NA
CASSYVDRSYGYTF
TGTGCCAGCAGTTACGTTGACAGATCCTATGGCTACACCTTC
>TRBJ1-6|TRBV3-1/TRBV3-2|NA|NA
CASSQGRGAGSPLHF
TGTGCCAGCAGCCAAGGACGGGGTGCGGGCTCACCCCTCCACTTT
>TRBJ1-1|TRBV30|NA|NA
CAWSVWQNTEAFF
TGTGCCTGGAGTGTTTGGCAGAACACTGAAGCTTTCTTT
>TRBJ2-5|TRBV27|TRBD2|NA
CASGTGLAVGTQYF
TGTGCCAGCGGTACGGGACTAGCCGTCGGGACCCAGTACTTC
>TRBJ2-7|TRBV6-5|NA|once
CASSYSVTEPYEQYF
TGTGCCAGCAGTTACTCAGTGACGGAGCCCTACGAGCAGTACTTC
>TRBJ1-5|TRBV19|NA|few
CASSLGGLSNQPQHF
TGTGCCAGTAGTCTGGGAGGGTTAAGCAATCAGCCCCAGCATTTT
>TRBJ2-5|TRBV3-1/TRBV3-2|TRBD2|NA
CASSPLAGSEETQYF
TGTGCCAGCAGCCCACTAGCGGGGAGCGAAGAGACCCAGTACTTC
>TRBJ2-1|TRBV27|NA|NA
CASSRGFDEQFF
TGTGCCAGCTCGAGGGGGTTCGATGAGCAGTTCTTC
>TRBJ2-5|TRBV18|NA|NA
CASSQGAQETQYF
TGTGCCAGCTCACAAGGAGCCCAAGAGACCCAGTACTTC
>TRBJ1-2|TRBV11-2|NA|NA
CASSLPPQQGRNYGYTF
TGTGCCAGCAGCTTACCTCCCCAACAGGGCCGTAACTATGGCTACACCTTC
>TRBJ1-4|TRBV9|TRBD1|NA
CASSVLPGTGLEKLFF
TGTGCCAGCAGCGTCCTACCCGGGACAGGGCTCGAAAAACTGTTTTTT
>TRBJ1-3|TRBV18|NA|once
CASSPSPPGTIYF
TGTGCCAGCTCACCAAGCCCGCCAGGGACCATATATTTT
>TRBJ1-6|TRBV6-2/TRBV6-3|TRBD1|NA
CASSTPLGQGGSPLHF
TGTGCCAGCAGTACCCCCCTCGGACAGGGTGGATCACCCCTCCACTTT
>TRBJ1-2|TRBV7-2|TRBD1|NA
CASSLAGQGDGYTF
TGTGCCAGCAGCTTAGCGGGACAGGGTGATGGCTACACCTTC
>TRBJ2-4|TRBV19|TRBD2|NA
CASSIDRLAGERYF
TGTGCCAGTAGTATAGATAGACTAGCGGGAGAGCGGTACTTC
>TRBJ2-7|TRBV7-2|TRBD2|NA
CASSKLAGGPPYEQYF
TGTGCCAGCAGCAAACTAGCGGGAGGGCCCCCCTACGAGCAGTACTTC